This T cell receptor (beta chain) was sequenced during a study of cytomegalovirus exposure and HLA in healthy donors. The germline CDR1 and CDR2 sequences are MNHEY and SMNVEV (reference sequence). V gave up 5 bases and J gave up 3 bases; unmatched junction bases: 6. The CDR3 spans 14 residues. This PCR relied on a set of 60 Vbeta primers and 13 Jbeta primers. Some clones are missing from TCRdb's copy, which holds only in-frame ones; the method was immunoSEQ multiplex PCR. The data hold about 77,000 clones, with approximately 80% observed a single time. This clone has only a few counts. The receptor was derived from a man aged 35 to 55 in good health and CMV-seronegative. Sequencing was carried out using PBMCs. The V gene is TRBV27, the J gene TRBJ1-1; 7 nucleotides align to TRBD1. CDR3 sequence: CASSPIDRDTEAFF. Here the CDR3 DNA reads TGTGCCAGCAGTCCGATTGACAGGGACACTGAAGCTTTCTTT.